The text below deals with one T cell receptor (beta chain). Its antigen remains unknown. CDR1 and CDR2 (germline): MGHDK, SYGVNS. Trimming pared 1 base from V and 8 bases from J, leaving 8 bases between. The CDR3 loop spans 12 amino acids. The data are from a study of cytomegalovirus exposure and HLA in healthy donors. General study findings and limits: Whilst most TCR sequences proved rare, a subset of public TCRs occurred across many donors. The classifier reportedly diagnosed cytomegalovirus status with high sensitivity and specificity.

The donors were members of the validation cohort comprising some 130 subjects, separate from the approximately 670-subject first cohort. Sequencing was performed with immunoSEQ multiplex PCR; in TCRdb, only in-frame clones are kept and a portion is missing. The profile shows 200,000 or so clones, around 83% of them singletons. The receptor was isolated from a young woman in good health and CMV-seropositive. The material sequenced was PBMCs. The rearrangement uses TRBV25-1 and TRBJ1-1; D is unclear. The CDR3 DNA reads as TGTGCCAGCAGTGAATCCCCTCGGGAAGCTTTCTTT. Protein: CASSESPREAFF. Supplemented by reference TRBV25-1 and TRBJ1-1, the full variable domain reads EADIYQTPRYLVIGTGKKITLECSQTMGHDKMYWYQQDPGMELHLIHYSYGVNSTEKGDLSSESTVSRIRTEHFPLTLESARPSHTSQYLCASSESPREAFFGQGTRLTVV.